This T cell receptor beta chain was identified during a study of response to subunit inactivated influenza vaccine. This CDR3 spans 18 amino acids. The V and J ends lost 4 bases and 9 bases, in that order; junction bases with no gene match: 16. Germline V gene data show CDR1 as LGHNA and CDR2 as YNFKEQ. Comments on this clonotype: A much larger clonotype is one base distant, so this may be a read error.

TCRdb passed the RT-PCR reads through MiXCR, listing each CDR3 protein once. The repertoire holds about 500,000 distinct CDR3 sequences, approximately 7.2% seen once, with around 14% in the top ten. The gene calls are TRBV4-2 and TRBJ2-1; the match to TRBD2 covers 12 bases. Material: PBMCs from blood, obtained less than 30 months after vaccination. This receptor was taken from a man aged 50-75 years who received an inactivated influenza vaccine. The CDR3 bases are TGTGCCAGCAGCCCCCGAGGGGCTAGCGGGGGGGCTCCGATTGAGCAGTTCTTC. Encoded protein: CASSPRGASGGAPIEQFF.